Reported below is one T cell receptor beta chain. What it binds is not known. The entry originates in a study of T cell repertoires in cytomegalovirus infection. Overall study context: Recently identified HLA-C-restricted and well-studied HLA-B-restricted CMV epitopes were used. Regarding the study as a whole: HLA-C-restricted TCR beta clonotypes specific for CMV led the ex vivo response.

TCRdb reprocessed the reads with MiXCR, giving one entry per CDR3 protein. In the table there are a few hundred thousand distinct CDR3 sequences, 34% of which are singletons. This CDR3 is built from 13 residues. Germline V gene sequence: CDR1 MNHNS, CDR2 SASEGT. The V end lost 5 bases, the J end lost 2 bases, and 9 bases lay between the germline ends. The chain carries TRBV6-1 and TRBJ2-5; D is unclear. Here the sequenced sample was cultured PBMCs, taken from culture after CMV antigen stimulation. This sequence was found in a human donor in good health (CMV status not recorded). Some clones in this sample may be carry-over from other donors' samples. The CDR3 coding sequence is TGTGCCAGCAGTTTGTTGAGACAAGAGACCCAGTACTTC. It encodes CASSLLRQETQYF.